This T cell receptor beta chain was identified in a study of early T cells in non-severe SARS-CoV-2 infection. This clonotype was detected a few times. TCRdb reprocessed the 5' RACE reads via MiXCR and lists one record per CDR3 protein. Of around 77,000 distinct CDR3 sequences listed, roughly 15% are singletons. The CDR3 is 13 amino acids. V was clipped by 5 bases and J by 5 bases, with 11 bases between them. Germline V gives CDR1 MNHEY, CDR2 SMNVEV (reference sequence). The chain uses TRBV27 and TRBJ2-3; the D gene is possibly TRBD1 (6 bases). The clonotype originates from an adult who was a healthcare worker with PCR-confirmed SARS-CoV-2 infection or an uninfected control (not recorded which). Here the sequenced sample was whole blood, taken at baseline. The CDR3 nucleotides read TGTGCCAGCAGTGGCAGGGGCGAAGATACGCAGTATTTT. Its translation is CASSGRGEDTQYF.